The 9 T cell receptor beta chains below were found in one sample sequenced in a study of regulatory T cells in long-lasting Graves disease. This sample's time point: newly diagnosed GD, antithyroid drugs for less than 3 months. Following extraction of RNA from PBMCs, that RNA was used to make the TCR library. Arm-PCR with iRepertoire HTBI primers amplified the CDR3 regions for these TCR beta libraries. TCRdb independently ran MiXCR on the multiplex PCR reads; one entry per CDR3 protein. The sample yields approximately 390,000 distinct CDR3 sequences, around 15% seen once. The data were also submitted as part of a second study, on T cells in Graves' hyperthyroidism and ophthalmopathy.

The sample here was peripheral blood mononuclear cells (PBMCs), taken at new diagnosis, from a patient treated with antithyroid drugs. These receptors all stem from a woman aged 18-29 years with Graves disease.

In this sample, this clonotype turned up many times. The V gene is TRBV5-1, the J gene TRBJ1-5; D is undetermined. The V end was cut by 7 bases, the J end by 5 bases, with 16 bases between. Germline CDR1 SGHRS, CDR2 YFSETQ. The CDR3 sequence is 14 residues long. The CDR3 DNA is TGCGCCAGCCGTGGGGAGCCCTCAGATCAGCCCCAGCATTTT. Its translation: CASRGEPSDQPQHF.

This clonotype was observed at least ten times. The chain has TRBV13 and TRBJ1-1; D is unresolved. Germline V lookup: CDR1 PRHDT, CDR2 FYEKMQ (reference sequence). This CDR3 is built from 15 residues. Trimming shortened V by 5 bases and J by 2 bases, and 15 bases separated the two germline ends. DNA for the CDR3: TGTGCCAGCAGCCACTCACGGGTGGCTAACACTGAAGCTTTCTTT. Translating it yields CASSHSRVANTEAFF. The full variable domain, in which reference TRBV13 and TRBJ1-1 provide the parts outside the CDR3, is AAGVIQSPRHLIKEKRETATLKCYPIPRHDTVYWYQQGPGQDPQFLISFYEKMQSDKGSIPDRFSAQQFSDYHSELNMSSLELGDSALYFCASSHSRVANTEAFFGQGTRLTVV.

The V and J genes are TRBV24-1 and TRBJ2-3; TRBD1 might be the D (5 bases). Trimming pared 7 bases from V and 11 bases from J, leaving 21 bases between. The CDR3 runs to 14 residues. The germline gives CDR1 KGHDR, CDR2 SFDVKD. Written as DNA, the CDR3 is TGTGCCACCAGCAGCTTGGACACTACGCACGGGCAGTATTTT. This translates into CATSSLDTTHGQYF.

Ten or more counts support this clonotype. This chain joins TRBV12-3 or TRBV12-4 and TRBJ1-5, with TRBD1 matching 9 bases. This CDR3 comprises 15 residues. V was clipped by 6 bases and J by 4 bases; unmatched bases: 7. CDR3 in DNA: TGTGCCAGCAGCCGGACAGGGGAAAGAAATCAGCCCCAGCATTTT. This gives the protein CASSRTGERNQPQHF.

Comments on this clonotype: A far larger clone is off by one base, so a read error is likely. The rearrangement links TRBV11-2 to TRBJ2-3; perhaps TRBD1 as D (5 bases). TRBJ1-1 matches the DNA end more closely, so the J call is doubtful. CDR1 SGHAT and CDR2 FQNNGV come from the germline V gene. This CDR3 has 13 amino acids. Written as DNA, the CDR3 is TGTGCCAGCAGCTTAGGGGGGAGCCCTGAAGCTTTCTTT. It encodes CASSLGGSPEAFF.

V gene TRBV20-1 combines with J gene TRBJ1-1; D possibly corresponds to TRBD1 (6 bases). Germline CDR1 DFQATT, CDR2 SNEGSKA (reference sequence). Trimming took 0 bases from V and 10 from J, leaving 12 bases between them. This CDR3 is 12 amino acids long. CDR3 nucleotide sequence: TGCAGTGCTAGAGAACTGACAGGTCTAGCTTTCTTT. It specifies CSARELTGLAFF.

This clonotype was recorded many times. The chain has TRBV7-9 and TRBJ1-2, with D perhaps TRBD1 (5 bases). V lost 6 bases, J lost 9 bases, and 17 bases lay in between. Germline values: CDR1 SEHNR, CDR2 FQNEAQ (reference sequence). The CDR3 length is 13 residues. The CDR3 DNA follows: TGTGCCAGCAGTCCACGGGACCTATGGCGCTACACCTTC. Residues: CASSPRDLWRYTF. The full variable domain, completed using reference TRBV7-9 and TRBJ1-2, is DTGVSQNPRHKITKRGQNVTFRCDPISEHNRLYWYRQTLGQGPEFLTYFQNEAQLEKSRLLSDRFSAERPKGSFSTLEIQRTEQGDSAMYLCASSPRDLWRYTFGSGTRLTVV.

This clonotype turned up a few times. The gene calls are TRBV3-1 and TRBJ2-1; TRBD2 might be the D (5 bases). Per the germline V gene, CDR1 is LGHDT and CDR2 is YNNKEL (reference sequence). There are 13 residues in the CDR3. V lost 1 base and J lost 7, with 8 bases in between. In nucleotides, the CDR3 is TGTGCCAGCAGCCAAGCACTAGAAAATGAGCAGTTCTTC. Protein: CASSQALENEQFF.

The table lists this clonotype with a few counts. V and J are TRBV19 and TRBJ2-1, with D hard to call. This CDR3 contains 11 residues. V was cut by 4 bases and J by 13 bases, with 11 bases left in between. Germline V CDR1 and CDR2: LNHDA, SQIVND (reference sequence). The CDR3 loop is CASSTSGPQFF. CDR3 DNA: TGTGCCAGTAGTACTTCAGGACCTCAGTTCTTC.